These T cell receptor beta chains were read from a single sample in a study of blood T cell repertoires in COVID-19. Generated by immunoSEQ multiplex PCR, the TCRdb table keeps only in-frame clones and is missing some. The table includes approximately 300,000 clones, 80% to 90% detected once. The material sequenced was PBMCs or T cells enriched from blood (not recorded which). The receptors derive from a woman in her twenties or thirties who had recovered from COVID-19. The CDR3 runs from the conserved cysteine through the conserved F or W. D genes are given only for firm matches. Not every row has a clone size; where given, it reads once, few, many or a size class.

DNA	CDR3	size	V	D	J
TGCAGTGCTAGTCGGGGACAGGCCTATAATTCACCCCTCCACTTT	CSASRGQAYNSPLHF	NA	TRBV20-1	TRBD1	TRBJ1-6
TGTGCCAGCAGCTTATTGCCGGGACAGAGCTATGGCTACACCTTC	CASSLLPGQSYGYTF	NA	TRBV7-2	TRBD1	TRBJ1-2
TGTGCCAGCAGCTTCGGGGGTCCTGGGCAGCCCCAGCATTTT	CASSFGGPGQPQHF	many	TRBV7-6	NA	TRBJ1-5
TGCGCCAGCAGCTTTGAGGGGGTCAATCAGCCCCAGCATTTT	CASSFEGVNQPQHF	NA	TRBV5-1	NA	TRBJ1-5
TGCAGCGTGGCGGGGTCAGGTTATGGCTACACCTTC	CSVAGSGYGYTF	NA	TRBV29-1	NA	TRBJ1-2
TGTGCCAGCAGACGGCTAGCGGGGGAATCCGGGGAGCTGTTTTTT	CASRRLAGESGELFF	NA	TRBV2	TRBD2	TRBJ2-2
TGTGCCAGCAGCTTGGGTAGCGGGGGGGCGTCCTACGAGCAGTACTTC	CASSLGSGGASYEQYF	NA	TRBV5-8	TRBD2	TRBJ2-7
TGTGCCAGCAGCCCGAGACAGGGGGCGGGAGAAAAACTGTTTTTT	CASSPRQGAGEKLFF	few	TRBV9	TRBD1	TRBJ1-4
TGTGCCAGCAGTTTAAACTTGGGGACAGTCTCTGGGGCCAACGTCCTGACTTTC	CASSLNLGTVSGANVLTF	NA	TRBV27	TRBD1	TRBJ2-6
TGTGCCAGCAGCCAAACCAAAGGGGGGGGCACAGATACGCAGTATTTT	CASSQTKGGGTDTQYF	NA	TRBV4-2	NA	TRBJ2-3
TGTGCCAGCAGCTCTGGCGGGGGGGATCAGCCCCAGCATTTT	CASSSGGGDQPQHF	once	TRBV5-4	NA	TRBJ1-5
TGCGCCAGCAGCTACGGGACAGGGTTGAACACTGAAGCTTTCTTT	CASSYGTGLNTEAFF	NA	TRBV5-1	TRBD1	TRBJ1-1
TGCAGCGTTATCCCCGGGGGAGGCACTGAAGCTTTCTTT	CSVIPGGGTEAFF	NA	TRBV29-1	NA	TRBJ1-1
TGTGCCAGCTCACCTACAGAAAACACAGATACGCAGTATTTT	CASSPTENTDTQYF	NA	TRBV18	NA	TRBJ2-3
TGCAGCGTTGAAGGACGGTTACTAGGGGCCAAAAACATTCAGTACTTC	CSVEGRLLGAKNIQYF	NA	TRBV29-1	NA	TRBJ2-4
TGTGCCAGCAGCCACATCGGAAACAGGAACACTGAAGCTTTCTTT	CASSHIGNRNTEAFF	once	TRBV5-4	NA	TRBJ1-1
TGTGCCAGCAGCCAAGGACAGGGGGACAGTGGCTACACCTTC	CASSQGQGDSGYTF	NA	TRBV4-2	TRBD1	TRBJ1-2
TGTGCCAGCAGCGCCGATGCGGGCTCCTACGAGCAGTACTTC	CASSADAGSYEQYF	few	TRBV2	NA	TRBJ2-7
TGTGCCAGCAGCTTACCGGGGGAGGGCCGGACCCAGTACTTC	CASSLPGEGRTQYF	NA	TRBV7-8	TRBD2	TRBJ2-5
TGTGCCAGCAGACGGACAGGGGGCGTCTATGGCTACACCTTC	CASRRTGGVYGYTF	NA	TRBV28	TRBD1	TRBJ1-2
TGCGCCAGCACCCTACTGGGACTAGCGGTGGATGAGCAGTTCTTC	CASTLLGLAVDEQFF	NA	TRBV4-1	TRBD2	TRBJ2-1
TGTGCCGGGGGGACAGTGTACAATGAGCAGTTCTTC	CAGGTVYNEQFF	NA	TRBV2	NA	TRBJ2-1
TGCGCCAGCACCCGGACAGGGGATTCACCCCTCCACTTT	CASTRTGDSPLHF	NA	TRBV5-1	TRBD1	TRBJ1-6
TGTGCCAGCAGTGAATTGGGACAGTTGGTGTACTTC	CASSELGQLVYF	few	TRBV6-1	TRBD1	TRBJ2-7
TGTGCCAGCAGGTCTGATAGCAACACTGAAGCTTTCTTT	CASRSDSNTEAFF	few	TRBV2	NA	TRBJ1-1
TGCGCCAGCAGCCAACGGTCCACCCCGGGCACTGAAGCTTTCTTT	CASSQRSTPGTEAFF	NA	TRBV4-1	NA	TRBJ1-1
TGCGCCAGCAGCTCGGGACTAGCGGACACAGATACGCAGTATTTT	CASSSGLADTDTQYF	NA	TRBV5-1	TRBD2	TRBJ2-3
TGTGCCAGCAGCCAGGAGACAGCCTACGAGCAGTACTTC	CASSQETAYEQYF	few	TRBV6-5	NA	TRBJ2-7
TGCGCCAGCTCCGAAGAGGGCGACGGCTACACCTTC	CASSEEGDGYTF	NA	TRBV5-1	NA	TRBJ1-2
TGTGCCAGCAGTACGGACCGGGGTGAAAAACTGTTTTTT	CASSTDRGEKLFF	NA	TRBV28	NA	TRBJ1-4
TGTGCCACCAGGGACAAGGGCAACAATCAGCCCCAGCATTTT	CATRDKGNNQPQHF	NA	TRBV24-1	NA	TRBJ1-5
TGTGCCAGCAGCTTAGTGGTGACAGGGGGCTCCTACGAGCAGTACTTC	CASSLVVTGGSYEQYF	many	TRBV7-9	TRBD1	TRBJ2-7
TGTGCCAGCAGCTCCGGACAGGGGGTTGGTCAGCCCCAGCATTTT	CASSSGQGVGQPQHF	NA	TRBV27	TRBD1	TRBJ1-5
TGTGCCAGCAGTCGCAGGTGGGACACTCTCACGTATCAGCCCCAGCATTTT	CASSRRWDTLTYQPQHF	NA	TRBV28	NA	TRBJ1-5
TGCGCCAGCAGCCAAGATTGGAGACCCTCCGGGACCTACAATGAGCAGTTCTTC	CASSQDWRPSGTYNEQFF	NA	TRBV4-3	NA	TRBJ2-1
TGTGCCAGCAGAGGAGTGGCTGAAGCTTTCTTT	CASRGVAEAFF	NA	TRBV6-5	NA	TRBJ1-1
TGTGCCAGCAGTCATACTAAATCTGGGGCCAACGTCCTGACTTTC	CASSHTKSGANVLTF	once	TRBV6-2/TRBV6-3	NA	TRBJ2-6
TGTGCCAGCAGCAAACGACTCTCTGGAAACACCATATATTTT	CASSKRLSGNTIYF	NA	TRBV27	NA	TRBJ1-3
TGTGCCAGCAGCTCCGAAACAGGACCGCACTCTAATGAAAAACTGTTTTTT	CASSSETGPHSNEKLFF	NA	TRBV5-4	NA	TRBJ1-4
TGTGCCAGTAGCCCACAGGGGGCAGGGGAGCTGTTTTTT	CASSPQGAGELFF	NA	TRBV19	TRBD1	TRBJ2-2
TGTGCCAGCAGCCAAGAAAGGGGGGGCCAAGAGACCCAGTACTTC	CASSQERGGQETQYF	few	TRBV4-2	NA	TRBJ2-5
TGTGCCAGCAGTTTATCAGGGGGGGGGCGAGCGGGAGGCTACACCTTC	CASSLSGGGRAGGYTF	NA	TRBV27	NA	TRBJ1-2
TGTGCCAGTAGTACCGGGACAGGGGCTTTCGAGACCCAGTACTTC	CASSTGTGAFETQYF	NA	TRBV19	TRBD1	TRBJ2-5
TGCAGCGTCCAGGGGGACCTCTACGAGCAGTACTTC	CSVQGDLYEQYF	NA	TRBV29-1	TRBD1	TRBJ2-7
TGTGCCAGTAGAACGGGACTCCAGAACACCGGGGAGCTGTTTTTT	CASRTGLQNTGELFF	NA	TRBV19	NA	TRBJ2-2
TGCGCCAGCAGCAAAGGACAGGGGCCCTACAATGAGCAGTTCTTC	CASSKGQGPYNEQFF	NA	TRBV5-1	TRBD1	TRBJ2-1